The rows below give T cell receptor beta chains drawn from one sample of a study of tumor and adjacent non-tumor tissue in lung cancer. TCRdb re-derived calls from the multiplex PCR reads in MiXCR, one entry per CDR3 protein. The table includes around 99,000 distinct CDR3 sequences, about 63% detected once. The material sequenced was distant non-tumor lung tissue. The receptors here all came from a man in his fifties or sixties with non-small cell lung cancer. Each CDR3 is given with its conserved first and last residue.

V gene: TRBV11-1
J gene: TRBJ2-2
CDR3 protein: CASGLLSRGVGELFF

V gene: TRBV11-2
J gene: TRBJ2-1
CDR3 protein: CTSSLESFNEQLF

V gene: TRBV12-3/TRBV12-4
J gene: TRBJ2-7
CDR3 protein: CASSLGSSGFGEQYF

V gene: TRBV2
J gene: TRBJ1-4
CDR3 protein: CASSPTGGQGEKLFF

V gene: TRBV11-3
J gene: TRBJ2-4
CDR3 protein: CASSLRRPGIQYF

V gene: TRBV5-4
J gene: TRBJ2-5
CDR3 protein: CASSLVSSFETQYF

V gene: TRBV20-1
J gene: TRBJ1-2
CDR3 protein: CSARAGGDGYTF

V gene: TRBV5-1
J gene: TRBJ2-1
CDR3 protein: CASSKTGIYNEQFF

V gene: TRBV12-3/TRBV12-4
J gene: TRBJ1-1
CDR3 protein: CASSPGGEAFF

V gene: TRBV12-3/TRBV12-4
J gene: TRBJ2-5
CDR3 protein: CASSPLDSVETLYF

V gene: TRBV10-3
J gene: TRBJ2-7
CDR3 protein: CAICDVRTSYEQYF

V gene: TRBV28
J gene: TRBJ2-3
CDR3 protein: CASRKAGGSTDTQYF

V gene: TRBV20-1
J gene: TRBJ2-2
CDR3 protein: CSARKTGELFF

V gene: TRBV6-5
J gene: TRBJ2-2
CDR3 protein: CANRRTASPANTGELFF

V gene: TRBV5-1
J gene: TRBJ2-3
CDR3 protein: CASSPQMGGADTQYF

V gene: TRBV11-3
J gene: TRBJ2-1
CDR3 protein: CVSSPGGWSPYNEQFF

V gene: TRBV4-1
J gene: TRBJ2-5
CDR3 protein: CARSQEFGSHF

V gene: TRBV11-3
J gene: TRBJ2-7
CDR3 protein: CASSLVFYEQYF

V gene: TRBV19
J gene: TRBJ2-7
CDR3 protein: CASSISLAGGHEQCF

V gene: TRBV10-2
J gene: TRBJ1-1
CDR3 protein: CVSRFGTGNTEAFF

V gene: TRBV11-3
J gene: TRBJ2-1
CDR3 protein: CASSRGPMDEQFF

V gene: TRBV6-2/TRBV6-3
J gene: TRBJ2-2
CDR3 protein: CARTLPNTKTGELFF

V gene: TRBV10-3
J gene: TRBJ1-1
CDR3 protein: CAIREGGPMDTEAFF

V gene: TRBV6-1
J gene: TRBJ1-4
CDR3 protein: CASSEELRGEKLFF

V gene: TRBV29-1
J gene: TRBJ1-1
CDR3 protein: CSVHNPPGRNTEAFF

V gene: TRBV5-1
J gene: TRBJ1-2
CDR3 protein: CASMGGDTSNYGYTF

V gene: TRBV6-1
J gene: TRBJ1-5
CDR3 protein: CASSTTKGSNQSQHF

V gene: TRBV11-3
J gene: TRBJ2-2
CDR3 protein: CASSLAVANTRELFF

V gene: TRBV29-1
J gene: TRBJ2-5
CDR3 protein: CNATETQETQYF

V gene: TRBV4-1
J gene: TRBJ1-2
CDR3 protein: CASSQDQTASNYGYTF

V gene: TRBV6-2/TRBV6-3
J gene: TRBJ2-1
CDR3 protein: CASSRRAEGDEQFF

V gene: TRBV12-3/TRBV12-4
J gene: TRBJ2-7
CDR3 protein: CASSLFTISYEQCF

V gene: TRBV5-4
J gene: TRBJ2-3
CDR3 protein: CASSPTSGGGTDTQYF

V gene: TRBV5-1
J gene: TRBJ2-1
CDR3 protein: CASSPIAGVDNEQFF

V gene: TRBV11-3
J gene: TRBJ2-1
CDR3 protein: CASSLRRGSSYNEQFF

V gene: TRBV6-2/TRBV6-3
J gene: TRBJ2-7
CDR3 protein: CASSHRDQGALYEQYF

V gene: TRBV7-9
J gene: -
CDR3 protein: CASSLVGGAQHF

V gene: TRBV4-1
J gene: TRBJ2-1
CDR3 protein: CSSSQELWDGIYNEQFF

V gene: TRBV6-6
J gene: TRBJ2-1
CDR3 protein: CASSSARGRFHNKQFF

V gene: TRBV11-2
J gene: TRBJ2-1
CDR3 protein: CASSLELLAVYNEQFF

V gene: TRBV10-3
J gene: TRBJ1-2
CDR3 protein: CAIGGTGGHGYTF

V gene: TRBV4-1
J gene: TRBJ2-1
CDR3 protein: CASSQEDSTHNEQFF

V gene: TRBV12-3/TRBV12-4
J gene: TRBJ2-1
CDR3 protein: CASSLAQAKRQLF

V gene: TRBV5-1
J gene: TRBJ2-1
CDR3 protein: CASSFRGPYDEQFF

V gene: TRBV5-5
J gene: TRBJ1-2
CDR3 protein: CASSLEGDYGYTF

V gene: TRBV20-1
J gene: TRBJ2-7
CDR3 protein: CSARDGGSTAYEQYF

V gene: TRBV5-4
J gene: TRBJ2-5
CDR3 protein: CASSLPQETQYF

V gene: TRBV28
J gene: TRBJ2-4
CDR3 protein: CASSTFREKYSGAKNIQYF

V gene: TRBV6-5
J gene: TRBJ2-1
CDR3 protein: CADSRQGGGSYNEQFF

V gene: TRBV5-4
J gene: TRBJ1-5
CDR3 protein: CVSSLDPNSNQPQPF